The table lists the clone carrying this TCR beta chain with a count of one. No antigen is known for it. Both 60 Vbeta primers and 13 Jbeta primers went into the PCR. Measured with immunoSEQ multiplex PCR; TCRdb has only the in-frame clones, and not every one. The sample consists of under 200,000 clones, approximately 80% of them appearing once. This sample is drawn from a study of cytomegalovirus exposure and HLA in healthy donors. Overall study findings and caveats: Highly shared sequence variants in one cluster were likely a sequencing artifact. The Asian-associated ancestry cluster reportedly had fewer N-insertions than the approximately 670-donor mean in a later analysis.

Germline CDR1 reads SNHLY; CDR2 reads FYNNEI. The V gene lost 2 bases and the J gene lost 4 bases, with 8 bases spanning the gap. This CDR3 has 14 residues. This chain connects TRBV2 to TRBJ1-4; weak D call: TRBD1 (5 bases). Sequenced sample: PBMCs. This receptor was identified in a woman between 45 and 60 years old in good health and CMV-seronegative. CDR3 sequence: CASSEWGLNEKLFF. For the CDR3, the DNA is TGTGCCAGCAGTGAATGGGGCCTTAATGAAAAACTGTTTTTT. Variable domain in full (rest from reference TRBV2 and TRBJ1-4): EPEVTQTPSHQVTQMGQEVILRCVPISNHLYFYWYRQILGQKVEFLVSFYNNEISEKSEIFDDQFSVERPDGSNFTLKIRSTKLEDSAMYFCASSEWGLNEKLFFGSGTQLSVL.